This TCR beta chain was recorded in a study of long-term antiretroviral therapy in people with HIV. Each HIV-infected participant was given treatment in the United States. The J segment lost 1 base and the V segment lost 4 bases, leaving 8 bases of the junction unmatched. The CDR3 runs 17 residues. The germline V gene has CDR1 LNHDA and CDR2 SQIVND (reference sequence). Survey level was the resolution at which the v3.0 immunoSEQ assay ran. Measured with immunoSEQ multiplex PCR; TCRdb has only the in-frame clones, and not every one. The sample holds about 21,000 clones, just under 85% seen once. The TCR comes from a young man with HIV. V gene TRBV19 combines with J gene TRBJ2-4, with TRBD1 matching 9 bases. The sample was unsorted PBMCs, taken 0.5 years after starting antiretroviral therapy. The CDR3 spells CASSRDRVDTAKNIQYF. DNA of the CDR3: TGTGCCAGTAGTAGGGACAGGGTCGATACGGCCAAAAACATTCAGTACTTC. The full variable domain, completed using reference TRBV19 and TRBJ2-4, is DGGITQSPKYLFRKEGQNVTLSCEQNLNHDAMYWYRQDPGQGLRLIYYSQIVNDFQKGDIAEGYSVSREKKESFPLTVTSAQKNPTAFYLCASSRDRVDTAKNIQYFGAGTRLSVL.